Below, one T cell receptor (beta chain) is given with its context. These data come from a study of blood T cells in healthy people across ages. The donors, healthy Caucasians from Russia, were aged 6 to 90. Staff drew about 10 milliliters of peripheral blood from each donor. This CDR3 has 15 amino acids. Trimming took off 2 bases at V and 2 bases at J, with 12 bases between the two ends. The V gene's germline CDR1 is KGHSH and CDR2 LQKENI. PCR was performed a second time for about 7 to 11 cycles using a sample-barcoded 5' primer and a J-beta primer mix. Each TCR beta cDNA got a 12-nucleotide random molecular identifier. TCRdb reanalysed the 5' RACE reads using MiXCR and keeps one entry per CDR3 protein. The sample includes 730,000 or so distinct CDR3 sequences, 40% to 45% of them seen just once.

This clonotype was sampled from a man at least 80 years old in good health. Specimen: blood. This chain uses TRBV18 with TRBJ1-2; tentatively, D is TRBD1 (6 bases). The CDR3 protein is CASSPEGGGNYGYTF. The DNA for the CDR3 is TGTGCCAGCTCACCAGAAGGGGGTGGCAACTATGGCTACACCTTC.